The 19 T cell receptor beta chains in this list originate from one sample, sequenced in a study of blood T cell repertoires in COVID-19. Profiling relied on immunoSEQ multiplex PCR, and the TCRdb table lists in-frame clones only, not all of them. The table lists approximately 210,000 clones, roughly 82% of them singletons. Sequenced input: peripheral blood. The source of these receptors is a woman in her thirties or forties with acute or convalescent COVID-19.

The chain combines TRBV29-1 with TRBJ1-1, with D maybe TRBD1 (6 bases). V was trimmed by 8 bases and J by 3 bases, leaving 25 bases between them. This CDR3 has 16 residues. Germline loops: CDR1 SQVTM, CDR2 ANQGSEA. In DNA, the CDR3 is TGCAGCACCTACCTTCCGGGACATCTTTTGGACACTGAAGCTTTCTTT. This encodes CSTYLPGHLLDTEAFF.

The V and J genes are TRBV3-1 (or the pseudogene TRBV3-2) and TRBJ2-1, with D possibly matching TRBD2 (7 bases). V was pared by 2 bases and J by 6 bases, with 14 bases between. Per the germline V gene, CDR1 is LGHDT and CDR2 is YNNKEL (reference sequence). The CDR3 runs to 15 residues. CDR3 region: CASSQWGGRVNEQFF. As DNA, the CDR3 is TGTGCCAGCAGCCAATGGGGGGGCAGGGTCAATGAGCAGTTCTTC.

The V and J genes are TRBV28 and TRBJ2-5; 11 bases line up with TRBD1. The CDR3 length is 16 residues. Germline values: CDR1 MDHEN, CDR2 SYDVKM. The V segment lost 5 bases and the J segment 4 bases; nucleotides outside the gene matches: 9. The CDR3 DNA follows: TGTGCCAGCAGTCCGTGGGGGACAGGGGGGCGAGAGACCCAGTACTTC. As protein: CASSPWGTGGRETQYF.

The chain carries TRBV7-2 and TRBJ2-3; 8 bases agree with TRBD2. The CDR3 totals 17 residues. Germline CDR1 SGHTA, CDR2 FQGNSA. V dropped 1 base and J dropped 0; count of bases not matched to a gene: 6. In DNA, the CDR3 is TGTGCCAGCAGCTTAGTCGGAGCGGGAGTAAGCACAGATACGCAGTATTTT. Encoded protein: CASSLVGAGVSTDTQYF.

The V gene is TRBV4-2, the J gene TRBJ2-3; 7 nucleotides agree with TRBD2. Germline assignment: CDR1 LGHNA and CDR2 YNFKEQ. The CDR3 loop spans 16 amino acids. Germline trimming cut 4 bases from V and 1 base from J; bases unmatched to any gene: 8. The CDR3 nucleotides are TGTGCCAGCAGCCTCCATCGCAGCGGGGGCACAGATACGCAGTATTTT. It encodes CASSLHRSGGTDTQYF.

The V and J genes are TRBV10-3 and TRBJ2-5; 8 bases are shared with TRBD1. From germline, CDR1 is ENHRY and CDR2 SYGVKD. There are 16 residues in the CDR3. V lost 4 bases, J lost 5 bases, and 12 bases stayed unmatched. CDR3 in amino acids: CAISGPGQEGRETQYF. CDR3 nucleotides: TGTGCCATCAGTGGCCCGGGACAGGAGGGACGGGAGACCCAGTACTTC.

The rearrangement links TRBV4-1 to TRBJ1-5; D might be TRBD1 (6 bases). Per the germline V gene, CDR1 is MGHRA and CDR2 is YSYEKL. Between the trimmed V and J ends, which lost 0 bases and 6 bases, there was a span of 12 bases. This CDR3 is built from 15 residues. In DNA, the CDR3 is TGCGCCAGCAGCCAAGAATTAGGGGGTGGTCAGCCCCAGCATTTT. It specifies CASSQELGGGQPQHF.

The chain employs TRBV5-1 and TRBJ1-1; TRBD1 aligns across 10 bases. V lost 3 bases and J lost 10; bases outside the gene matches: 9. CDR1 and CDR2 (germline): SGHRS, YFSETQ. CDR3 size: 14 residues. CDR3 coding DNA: TGCGCCAGCAGCTCAGGACCGGGACAGGGGCGAGCTTTCTTT. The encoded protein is CASSSGPGQGRAFF.

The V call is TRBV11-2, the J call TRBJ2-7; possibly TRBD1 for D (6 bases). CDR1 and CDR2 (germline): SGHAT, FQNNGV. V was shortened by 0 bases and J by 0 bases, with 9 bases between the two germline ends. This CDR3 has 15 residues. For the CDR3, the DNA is TGTGCCAGCAGCTTAGATGGGACACTCTCCTACGAGCAGTACTTC. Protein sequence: CASSLDGTLSYEQYF.

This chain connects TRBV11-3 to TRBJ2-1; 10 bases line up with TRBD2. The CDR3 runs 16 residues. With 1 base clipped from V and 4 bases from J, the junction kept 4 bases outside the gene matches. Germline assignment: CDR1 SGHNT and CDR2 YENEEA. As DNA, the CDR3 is TGTGCCAGCAGCTTAGGTAGCGGGGGGACTTACAATGAGCAGTTCTTC. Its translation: CASSLGSGGTYNEQFF.

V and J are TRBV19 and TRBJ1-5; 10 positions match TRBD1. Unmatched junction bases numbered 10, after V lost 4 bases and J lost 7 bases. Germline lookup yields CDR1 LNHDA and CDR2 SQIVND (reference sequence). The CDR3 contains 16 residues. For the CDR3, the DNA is TGTGCCAGTAGTAGACCTCCGGGACAGGGGCGGCAGCCCCAGCATTTT. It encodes CASSRPPGQGRQPQHF.

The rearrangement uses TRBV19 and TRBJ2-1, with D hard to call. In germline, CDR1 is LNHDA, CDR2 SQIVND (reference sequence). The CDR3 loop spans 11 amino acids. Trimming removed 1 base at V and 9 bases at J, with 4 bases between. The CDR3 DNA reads TGTGCCAGTAGTATAGGGGCTGAGCAGTTCTTC. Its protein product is CASSIGAEQFF.

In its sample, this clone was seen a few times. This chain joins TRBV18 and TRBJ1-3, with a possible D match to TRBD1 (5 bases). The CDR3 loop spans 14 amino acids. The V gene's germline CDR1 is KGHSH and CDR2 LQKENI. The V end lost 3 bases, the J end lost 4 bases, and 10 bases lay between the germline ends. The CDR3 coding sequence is TGTGCCAGCTCACCCGGACAATCGGGAAACACCATATATTTT. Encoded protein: CASSPGQSGNTIYF.

CDR3 region: CASSEGVRGDQPQHF. The CDR3 DNA reads TGTGCCAGCAGTGAAGGGGTCAGGGGAGATCAGCCCCAGCATTTT. The V and J genes are TRBV6-1 and TRBJ1-5; tentatively, D is TRBD1 (6 bases). Trimming removed 1 base at V and 5 bases at J, with 12 bases between. Per the germline V gene, CDR1 is MNHNS and CDR2 is SASEGT. The CDR3 is made up of 15 amino acids.

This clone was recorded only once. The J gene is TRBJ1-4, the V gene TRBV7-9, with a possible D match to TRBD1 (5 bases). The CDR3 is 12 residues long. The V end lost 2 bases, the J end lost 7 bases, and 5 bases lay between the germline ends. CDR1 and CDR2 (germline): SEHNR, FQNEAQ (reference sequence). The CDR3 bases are TGTGCCAGCAGCTTAACAGGTGAAAAACTGTTTTTT. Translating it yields CASSLTGEKLFF.

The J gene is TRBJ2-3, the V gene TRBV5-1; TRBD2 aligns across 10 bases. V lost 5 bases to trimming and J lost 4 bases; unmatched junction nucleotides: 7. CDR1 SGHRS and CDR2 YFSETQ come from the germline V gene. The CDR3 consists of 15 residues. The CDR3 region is CASRRLAGVSDTQYF. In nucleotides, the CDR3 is TGCGCCAGCAGGAGGCTAGCGGGAGTTTCAGATACGCAGTATTTT.

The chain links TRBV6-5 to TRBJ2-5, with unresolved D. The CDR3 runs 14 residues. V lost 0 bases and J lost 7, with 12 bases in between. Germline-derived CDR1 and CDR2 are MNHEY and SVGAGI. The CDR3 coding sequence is TGTGCCAGCAGTTACTCTTGGCAGGATGGGACCCAGTACTTC. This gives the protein CASSYSWQDGTQYF.

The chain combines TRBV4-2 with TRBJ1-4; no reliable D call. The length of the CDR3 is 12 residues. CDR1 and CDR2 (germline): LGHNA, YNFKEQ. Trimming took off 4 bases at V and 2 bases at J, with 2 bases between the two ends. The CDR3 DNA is TGTGCCAGCAGCCCTACTAATGAAAAACTGTTTTTT. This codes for CASSPTNEKLFF.

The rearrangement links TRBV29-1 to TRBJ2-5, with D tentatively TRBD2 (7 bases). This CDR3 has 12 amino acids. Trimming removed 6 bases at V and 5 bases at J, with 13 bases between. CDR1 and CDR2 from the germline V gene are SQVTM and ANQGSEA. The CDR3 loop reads CSVKEGGETQYF. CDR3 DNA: TGCAGCGTCAAAGAGGGGGGGGAGACCCAGTACTTC.